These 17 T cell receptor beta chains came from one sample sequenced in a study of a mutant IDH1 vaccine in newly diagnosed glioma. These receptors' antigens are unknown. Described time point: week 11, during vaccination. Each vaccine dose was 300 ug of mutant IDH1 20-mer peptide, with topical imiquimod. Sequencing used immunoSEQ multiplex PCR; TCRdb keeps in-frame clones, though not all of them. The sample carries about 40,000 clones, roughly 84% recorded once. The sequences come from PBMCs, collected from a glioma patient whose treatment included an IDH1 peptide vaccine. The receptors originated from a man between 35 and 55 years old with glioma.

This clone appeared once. As DNA, the CDR3 is TGTGCCATCGGAGGGACTAGCGAGTCGTTGTTGAGGAGGGATACGCAGTATTTT. Amino acid sequence: CAIGGTSESLLRRDTQYF. The rearrangement joins TRBV10-3 to TRBJ2-3, with 10 bases that match TRBD2. After removal of 8 bases from V and 6 bases from J, the junction contained 20 bases not matched to a gene. The germline V gene encodes CDR1 ENHRY and CDR2 SYGVKD. The CDR3 runs 18 residues.

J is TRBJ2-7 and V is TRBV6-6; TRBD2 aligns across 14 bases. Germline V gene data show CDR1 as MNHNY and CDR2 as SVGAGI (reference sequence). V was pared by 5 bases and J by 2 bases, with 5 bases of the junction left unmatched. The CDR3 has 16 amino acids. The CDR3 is CASSPGLAGGPYEQYF. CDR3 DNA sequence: TGTGCCAGCAGTCCCGGACTAGCGGGAGGTCCCTACGAGCAGTACTTC.

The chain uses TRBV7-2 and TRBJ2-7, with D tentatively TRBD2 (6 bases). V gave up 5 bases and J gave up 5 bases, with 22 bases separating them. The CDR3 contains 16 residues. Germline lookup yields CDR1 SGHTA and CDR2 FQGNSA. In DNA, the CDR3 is TGTGCCAGCAGCCGAGGTGGGGCGGGATCTGGCAACGAGCAGTACTTC. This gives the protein CASSRGGAGSGNEQYF.

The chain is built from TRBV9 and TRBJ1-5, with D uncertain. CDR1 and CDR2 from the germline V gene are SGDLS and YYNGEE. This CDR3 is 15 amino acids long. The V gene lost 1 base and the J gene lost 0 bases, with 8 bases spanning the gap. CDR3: CASSVNPYSNQPQHF. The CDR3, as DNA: TGTGCCAGCAGCGTAAATCCCTATAGCAATCAGCCCCAGCATTTT.

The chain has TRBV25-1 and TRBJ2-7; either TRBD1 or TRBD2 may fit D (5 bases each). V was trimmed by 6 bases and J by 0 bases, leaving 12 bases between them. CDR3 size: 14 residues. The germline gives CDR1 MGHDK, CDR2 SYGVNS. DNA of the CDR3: TGTGCCAGCAGGCGGGCAGGGAGCTCCTACGAGCAGTACTTC. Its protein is CASRRAGSSYEQYF.

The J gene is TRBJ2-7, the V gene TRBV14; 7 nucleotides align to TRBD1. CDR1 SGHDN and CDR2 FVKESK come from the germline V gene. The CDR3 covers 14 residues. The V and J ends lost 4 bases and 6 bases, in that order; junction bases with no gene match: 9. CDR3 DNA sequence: TGTGCCAGCAGCCTACAGACAGGGATCGGCGAGCAGTACTTC. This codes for CASSLQTGIGEQYF.

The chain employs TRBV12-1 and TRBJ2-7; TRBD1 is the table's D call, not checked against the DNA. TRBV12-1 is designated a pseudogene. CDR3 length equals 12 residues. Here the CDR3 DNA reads TGTGCCAGCAGCTTTAACAGCTACGAGCAGTACTTC. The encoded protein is CASSFNSYEQYF.

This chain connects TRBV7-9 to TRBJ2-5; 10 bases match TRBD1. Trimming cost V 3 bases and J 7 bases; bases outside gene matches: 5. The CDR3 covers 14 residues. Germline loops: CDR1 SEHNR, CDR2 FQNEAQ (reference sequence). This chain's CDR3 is CASSFSDRGGTQYF. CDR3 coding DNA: TGTGCCAGCAGCTTTTCGGACAGGGGGGGGACCCAGTACTTC. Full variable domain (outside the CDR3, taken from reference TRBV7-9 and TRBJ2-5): DTGVSQNPRHKITKRGQNVTFRCDPISEHNRLYWYRQTLGQGPEFLTYFQNEAQLEKSRLLSDRFSAERPKGSFSTLEIQRTEQGDSAMYLCASSFSDRGGTQYFGPGTRLLVL.

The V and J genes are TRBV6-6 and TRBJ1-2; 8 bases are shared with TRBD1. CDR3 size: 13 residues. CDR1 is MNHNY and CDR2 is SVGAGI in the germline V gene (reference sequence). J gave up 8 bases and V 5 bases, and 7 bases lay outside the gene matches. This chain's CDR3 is CASSGQGWEGYTF. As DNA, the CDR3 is TGTGCCAGCAGTGGACAGGGCTGGGAAGGCTACACCTTC.

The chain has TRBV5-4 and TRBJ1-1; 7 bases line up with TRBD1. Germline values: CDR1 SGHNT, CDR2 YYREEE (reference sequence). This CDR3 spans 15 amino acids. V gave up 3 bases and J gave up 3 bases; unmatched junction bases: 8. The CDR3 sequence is CASSSQGGRYTEAFF. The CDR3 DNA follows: TGTGCCAGCAGCTCCCAAGGGGGCAGGTACACTGAAGCTTTCTTT.

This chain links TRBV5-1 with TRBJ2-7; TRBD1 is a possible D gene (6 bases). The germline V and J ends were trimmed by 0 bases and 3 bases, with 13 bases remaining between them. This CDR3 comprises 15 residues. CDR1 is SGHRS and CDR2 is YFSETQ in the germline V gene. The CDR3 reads CASSLVPGVFYEQYF. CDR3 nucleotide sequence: TGCGCCAGCAGCTTGGTTCCAGGGGTCTTCTACGAGCAGTACTTC. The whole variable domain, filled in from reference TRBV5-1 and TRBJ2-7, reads KAGVTQTPRYLIKTRGQQVTLSCSPISGHRSVSWYQQTPGQGLQFLFEYFSETQRNKGNFPGRFSGRQFSNSRSEMNVSTLELGDSALYLCASSLVPGVFYEQYFGPGTRLTVT.

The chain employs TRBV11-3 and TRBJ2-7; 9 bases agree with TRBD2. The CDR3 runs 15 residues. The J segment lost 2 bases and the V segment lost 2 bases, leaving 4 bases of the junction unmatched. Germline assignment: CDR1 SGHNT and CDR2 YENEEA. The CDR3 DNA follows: TGTGCCAGCAGCTTATGGCTAGCGGGACCCTACGAGCAGTACTTC. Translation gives CASSLWLAGPYEQYF. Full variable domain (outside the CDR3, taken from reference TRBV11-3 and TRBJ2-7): EAGVVQSPRYKIIEKKQPVAFWCNPISGHNTLYWYLQNLGQGPELLIRYENEEAVDDSQLPKDRFSAERLKGVDSTLKIQPAELGDSAVYLCASSLWLAGPYEQYFGPGTRLTVT.

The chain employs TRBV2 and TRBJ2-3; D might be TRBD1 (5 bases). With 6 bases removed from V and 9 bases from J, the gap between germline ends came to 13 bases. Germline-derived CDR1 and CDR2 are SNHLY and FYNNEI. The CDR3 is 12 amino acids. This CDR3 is CASSYTRETQYF. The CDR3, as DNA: TGTGCCAGCAGCTATACCAGGGAAACGCAGTATTTT.

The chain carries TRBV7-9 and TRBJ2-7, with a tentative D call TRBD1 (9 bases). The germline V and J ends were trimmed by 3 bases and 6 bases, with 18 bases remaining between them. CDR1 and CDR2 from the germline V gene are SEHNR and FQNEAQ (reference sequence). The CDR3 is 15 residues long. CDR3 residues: CASSFGTGSGSEQYF. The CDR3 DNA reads TGTGCCAGCAGCTTCGGGACAGGGAGCGGGAGCGAGCAGTACTTC.

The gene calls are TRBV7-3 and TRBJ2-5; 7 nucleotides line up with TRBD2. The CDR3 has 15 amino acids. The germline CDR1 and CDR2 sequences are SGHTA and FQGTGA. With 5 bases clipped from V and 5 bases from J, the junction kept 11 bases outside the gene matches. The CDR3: CASSLEGGRGETQYF. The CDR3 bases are TGTGCCAGCAGCCTGGAGGGCGGGAGAGGTGAGACCCAGTACTTC.

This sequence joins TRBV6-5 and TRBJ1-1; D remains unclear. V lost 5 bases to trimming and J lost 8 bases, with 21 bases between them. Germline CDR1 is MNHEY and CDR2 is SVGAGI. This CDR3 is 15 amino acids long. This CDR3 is CASSPTNPGLTEAFF. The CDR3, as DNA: TGTGCCAGCAGTCCAACTAACCCTGGCCTCACCGAAGCTTTCTTT.

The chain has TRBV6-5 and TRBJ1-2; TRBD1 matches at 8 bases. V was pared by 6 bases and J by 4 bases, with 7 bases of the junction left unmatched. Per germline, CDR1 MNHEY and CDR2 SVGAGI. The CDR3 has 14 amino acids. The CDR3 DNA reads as TGTGCCAGCAGCCCGGGACAGGCCGTCTATGGCTACACCTTC. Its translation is CASSPGQAVYGYTF.